Listed below are T cell receptor beta chains from one sample, sequenced in a study of T-cell reconstitution after alpha-beta-depleted transplantation in children. TCRdb ran MiXCR on the PCR reads and lists one entry per CDR3 protein. The data contain 300,000 to 400,000 distinct CDR3 sequences, about an eighth of them seen just once; the ten biggest clones take up about 4%. The sequencing here drew on PBMCs, taken from the stem cell graft. All receptors derive from a human donor who donated a stem cell graft to a child with Fanconi anemia. The CDR3 runs from the conserved cysteine through the conserved F or W. The D gene is left open where the match is weak. Rows give clone size only sometimes, using once, few, many, or a class for an expanded clone.

j_call	d_call	clone_size	v_call	cdr3_nt	cdr3_aa
TRBJ1-1	TRBD1	few	TRBV7-8	TGTGCCAGCAGCGCGGACAGGGCCACTGAAGCTTTCTTT	CASSADRATEAFF
TRBJ2-3	.	few	TRBV2	TGTGCCAGCAGTGAAAGAGTCCCCGGCACAGATACGCAGTATTTT	CASSERVPGTDTQYF
TRBJ2-1	TRBD2	.	TRBV5-6	TGTGCCAGCAGCGCCCCTAGCGGAGAAACCTACAATGAGCAGTTCTTC	CASSAPSGETYNEQFF
TRBJ1-3	.	.	TRBV5-1	TGCGCCAGCAGCTCTGACAGCTCTGGAAACACCTTATATTTT	CASSSDSSGNTLYF
TRBJ1-1	.	many	TRBV5-1	TGCGCCAGCAGCTTGGTTTCTGGGGCGAACACTGAAGCTTTCTTT	CASSLVSGANTEAFF
TRBJ1-5	.	few	TRBV12-3/TRBV12-4	TGTGCCAGCAGTTTAGGGGTGGGAAATCAGCCCCAGCATTTT	CASSLGVGNQPQHF
TRBJ2-7	TRBD2	.	TRBV20-1	TGCAGTGCCGCGGGGGAGGTCCGAGGCGAGCAGTACTTC	CSAAGEVRGEQYF
TRBJ2-1	TRBD2	few	TRBV10-3	TGTGCCATCAGGACTAGCGGGGGGCGAGATGAGCAGTTCTTC	CAIRTSGGRDEQFF
TRBJ1-2	.	few	TRBV7-9	TGTGCCAGCAGCTTAGATTGGGGCGGCTACACCTTC	CASSLDWGGYTF
TRBJ2-1	TRBD2	.	TRBV7-2	TGTGCCAGCAGTCTCCTCCCAGGGACTAGCGGGGGCCCTAGCTCCTACAATGAGCAGTTCTTC	CASSLLPGTSGGPSSYNEQFF